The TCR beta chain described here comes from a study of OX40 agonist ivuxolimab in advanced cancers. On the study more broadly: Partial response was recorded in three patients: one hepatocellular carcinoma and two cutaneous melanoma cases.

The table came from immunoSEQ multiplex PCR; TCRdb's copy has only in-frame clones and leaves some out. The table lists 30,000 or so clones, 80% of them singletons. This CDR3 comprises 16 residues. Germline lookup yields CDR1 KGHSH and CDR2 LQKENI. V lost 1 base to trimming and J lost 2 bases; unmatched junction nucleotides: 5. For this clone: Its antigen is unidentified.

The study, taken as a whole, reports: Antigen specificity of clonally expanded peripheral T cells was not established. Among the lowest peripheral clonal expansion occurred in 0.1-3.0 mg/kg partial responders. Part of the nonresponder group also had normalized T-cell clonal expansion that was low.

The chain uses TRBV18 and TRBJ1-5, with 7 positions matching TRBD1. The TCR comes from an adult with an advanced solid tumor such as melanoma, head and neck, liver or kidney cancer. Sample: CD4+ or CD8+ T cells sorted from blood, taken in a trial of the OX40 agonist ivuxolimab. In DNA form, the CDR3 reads TGTGCCAGCTCACCACGACAGGGTTCCGGCAATCAGCCCCAGCATTTT. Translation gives CASSPRQGSGNQPQHF. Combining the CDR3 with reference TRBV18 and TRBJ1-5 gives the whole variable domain NAGVMQNPRHLVRRRGQEARLRCSPMKGHSHVYWYRQLPEEGLKFMVYLQKENIIDESGMPKERFSAEFPKEGPSILRIQQVVRGDSAAYFCASSPRQGSGNQPQHFGDGTRLSIL.